This T cell receptor beta chain was identified in a study of blood T cell repertoires in COVID-19. Overall study: The study drew acute and convalescent COVID-19 samples from the United States, Italy and Spain.

This clone came up once. It was during active infection that Seattle patients were enrolled and then longitudinally followed. Clones were read by immunoSEQ multiplex PCR, and TCRdb kept only the in-frame ones, dropping some. Among approximately 330,000 clones, 80% to 90% were seen once, and the ten largest hold roughly 9.9%. The TCR was taken from a young man with COVID-19, enrolled during active disease. The material sequenced was peripheral blood.

The chain's CDR3 is CASSPQGSEQFF. In nucleotides, the CDR3 is TGTGCCAGTAGTCCTCAGGGGTCTGAGCAGTTCTTC. This sequence joins TRBV19 and TRBJ2-1; D perhaps matches TRBD1 (6 bases). The CDR3 extends over 12 amino acids. In germline, CDR1 is LNHDA, CDR2 SQIVND (reference sequence). Trimming pared 5 bases from V and 9 bases from J, leaving 11 bases between.